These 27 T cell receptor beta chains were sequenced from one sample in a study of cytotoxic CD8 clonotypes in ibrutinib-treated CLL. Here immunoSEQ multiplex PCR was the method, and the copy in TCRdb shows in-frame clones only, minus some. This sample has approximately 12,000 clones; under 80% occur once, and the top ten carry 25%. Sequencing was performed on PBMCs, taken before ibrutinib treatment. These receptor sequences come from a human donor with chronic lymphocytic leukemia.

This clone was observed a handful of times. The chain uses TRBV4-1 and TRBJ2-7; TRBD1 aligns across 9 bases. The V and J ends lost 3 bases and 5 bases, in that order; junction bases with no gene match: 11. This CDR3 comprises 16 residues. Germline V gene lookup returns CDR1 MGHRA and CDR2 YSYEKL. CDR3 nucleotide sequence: TGCGCCAGCAGCCACCCGAGTGGACAGGGGCTCCACGAGCAGTACTTC. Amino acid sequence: CASSHPSGQGLHEQYF.

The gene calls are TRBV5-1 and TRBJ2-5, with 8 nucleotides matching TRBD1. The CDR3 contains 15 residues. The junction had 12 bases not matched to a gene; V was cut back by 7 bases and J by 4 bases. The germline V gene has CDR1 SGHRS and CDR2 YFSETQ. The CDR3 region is CASGRQGRLGETQYF. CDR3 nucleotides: TGCGCCAGCGGACGACAGGGGCGGTTAGGAGAGACCCAGTACTTC.

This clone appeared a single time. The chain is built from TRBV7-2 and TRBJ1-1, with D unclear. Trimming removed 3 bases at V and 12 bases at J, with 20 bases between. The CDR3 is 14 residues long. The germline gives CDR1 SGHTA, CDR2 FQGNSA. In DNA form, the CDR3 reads TGTGCCAGCAGCTTTCTTCTGGGAAGTCAGGTCCCTTTCTTT. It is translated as CASSFLLGSQVPFF.

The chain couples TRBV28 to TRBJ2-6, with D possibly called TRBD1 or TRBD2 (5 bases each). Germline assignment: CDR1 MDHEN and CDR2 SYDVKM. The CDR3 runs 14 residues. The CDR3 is CATGRPGPHNVLTF. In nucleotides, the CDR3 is TGTGCTACTGGGCGCCCGGGGCCCCACAACGTCCTGACTTTC.

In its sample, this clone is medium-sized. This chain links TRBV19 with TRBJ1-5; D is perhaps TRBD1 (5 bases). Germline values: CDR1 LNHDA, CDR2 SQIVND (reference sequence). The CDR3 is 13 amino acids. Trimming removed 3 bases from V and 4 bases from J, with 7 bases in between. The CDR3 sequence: CASSIRGNQPQHF. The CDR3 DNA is TGTGCCAGTAGTATCCGGGGGAATCAGCCCCAGCATTTT.

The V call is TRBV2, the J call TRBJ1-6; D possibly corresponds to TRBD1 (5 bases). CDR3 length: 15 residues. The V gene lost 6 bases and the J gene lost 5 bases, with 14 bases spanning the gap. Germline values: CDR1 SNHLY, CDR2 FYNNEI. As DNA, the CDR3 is TGTGCCAGCAGCGACCGGACACGGCATAATTCACCCCTCCACTTT. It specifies CASSDRTRHNSPLHF. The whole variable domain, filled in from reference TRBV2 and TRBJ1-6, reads EPEVTQTPSHQVTQMGQEVILRCVPISNHLYFYWYRQILGQKVEFLVSFYNNEISEKSEIFDDQFSVERPDGSNFTLKIRSTKLEDSAMYFCASSDRTRHNSPLHFGNGTRLTVT.

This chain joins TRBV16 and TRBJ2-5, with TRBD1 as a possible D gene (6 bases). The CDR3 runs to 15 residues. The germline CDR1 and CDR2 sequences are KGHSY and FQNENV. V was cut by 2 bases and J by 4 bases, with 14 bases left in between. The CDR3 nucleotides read TGTGCCAGCAGCCAAGCTTTCGGGACAACAGAGACCCAGTACTTC. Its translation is CASSQAFGTTETQYF. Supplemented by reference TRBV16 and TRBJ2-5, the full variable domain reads GEEVAQTPKHLVRGEGQKAKLYCAPIKGHSYVFWYQQVLKNEFKFLISFQNENVFDETGMPKERFSAKCLPNSPCSLEIQATKLEDSAVYFCASSQAFGTTETQYFGPGTRLLVL.

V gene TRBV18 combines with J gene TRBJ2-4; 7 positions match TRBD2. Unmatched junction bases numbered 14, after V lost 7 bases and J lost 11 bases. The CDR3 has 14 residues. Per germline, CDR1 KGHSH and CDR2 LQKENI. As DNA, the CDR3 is TGTGCCAGCTTCAAGCAGTCCGACAGCGGGGTTCAGTACTTC. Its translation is CASFKQSDSGVQYF.

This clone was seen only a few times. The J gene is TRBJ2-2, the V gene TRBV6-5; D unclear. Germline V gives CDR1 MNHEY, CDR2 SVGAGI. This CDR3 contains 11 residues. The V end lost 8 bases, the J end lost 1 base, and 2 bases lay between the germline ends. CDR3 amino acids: CASGNTGELFF. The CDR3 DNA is TGTGCCAGCGGGAACACCGGGGAGCTGTTTTTT.

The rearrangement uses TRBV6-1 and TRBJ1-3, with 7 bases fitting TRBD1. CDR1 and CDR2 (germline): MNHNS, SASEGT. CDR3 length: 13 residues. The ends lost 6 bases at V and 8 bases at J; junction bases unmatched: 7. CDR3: CASRWKGAHTIYF. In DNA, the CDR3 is TGTGCCAGCAGGTGGAAGGGGGCTCACACCATATATTTT.

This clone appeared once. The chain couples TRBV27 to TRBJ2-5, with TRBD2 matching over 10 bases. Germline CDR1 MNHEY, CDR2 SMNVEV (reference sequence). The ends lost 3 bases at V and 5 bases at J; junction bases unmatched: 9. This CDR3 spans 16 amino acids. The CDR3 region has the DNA TGTGCCAGCAGTTTGGGGAGCGGGGGGGTCAGGGAGACCCAGTACTTC. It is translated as CASSLGSGGVRETQYF.

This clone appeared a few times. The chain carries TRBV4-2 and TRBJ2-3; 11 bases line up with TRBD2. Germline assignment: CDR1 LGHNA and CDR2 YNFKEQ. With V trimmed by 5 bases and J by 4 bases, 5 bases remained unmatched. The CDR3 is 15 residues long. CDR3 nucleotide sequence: TGTGCCAGCAGCTCGACTAGCGGGGTCTCAGATACGCAGTATTTT. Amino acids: CASSSTSGVSDTQYF.

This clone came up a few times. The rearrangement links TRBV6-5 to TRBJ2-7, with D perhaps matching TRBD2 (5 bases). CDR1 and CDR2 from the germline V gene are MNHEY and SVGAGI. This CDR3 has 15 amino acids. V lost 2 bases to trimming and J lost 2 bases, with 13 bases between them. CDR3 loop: CASSYRTRGTYEQYF. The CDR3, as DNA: TGTGCCAGCAGTTACCGGACCAGAGGGACCTACGAGCAGTACTTC.

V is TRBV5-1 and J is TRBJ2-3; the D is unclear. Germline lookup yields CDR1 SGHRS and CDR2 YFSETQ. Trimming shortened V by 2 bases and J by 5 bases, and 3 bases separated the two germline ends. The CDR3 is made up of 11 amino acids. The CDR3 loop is CASSFRDTQYF. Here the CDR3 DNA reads TGCGCCAGCAGCTTTCGAGATACGCAGTATTTT.

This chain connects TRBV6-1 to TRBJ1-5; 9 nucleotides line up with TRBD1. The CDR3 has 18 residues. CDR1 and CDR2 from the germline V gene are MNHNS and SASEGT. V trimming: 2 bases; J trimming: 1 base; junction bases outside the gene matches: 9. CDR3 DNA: TGTGCCAGCAGTGAATGGTCTTTAGGGACAGGGAGCAATCAGCCCCAGCATTTT. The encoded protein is CASSEWSLGTGSNQPQHF.

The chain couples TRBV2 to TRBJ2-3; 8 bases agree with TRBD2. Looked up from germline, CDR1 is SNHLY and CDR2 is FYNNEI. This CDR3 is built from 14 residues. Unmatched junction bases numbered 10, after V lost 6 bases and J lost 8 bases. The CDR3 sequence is CASRKGTRSGTQYF. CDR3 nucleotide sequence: TGTGCCAGCAGGAAAGGGACTAGAAGCGGTACGCAGTATTTT.

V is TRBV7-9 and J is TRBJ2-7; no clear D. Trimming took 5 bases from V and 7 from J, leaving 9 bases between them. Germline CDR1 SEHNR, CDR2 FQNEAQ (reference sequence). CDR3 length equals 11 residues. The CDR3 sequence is CASSPNIEQYF. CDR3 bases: TGTGCCAGCAGCCCCAACATAGAGCAGTACTTC. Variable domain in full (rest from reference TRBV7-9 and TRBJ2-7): DTGVSQNPRHKITKRGQNVTFRCDPISEHNRLYWYRQTLGQGPEFLTYFQNEAQLEKSRLLSDRFSAERPKGSFSTLEIQRTEQGDSAMYLCASSPNIEQYFGPGTRLTVT.

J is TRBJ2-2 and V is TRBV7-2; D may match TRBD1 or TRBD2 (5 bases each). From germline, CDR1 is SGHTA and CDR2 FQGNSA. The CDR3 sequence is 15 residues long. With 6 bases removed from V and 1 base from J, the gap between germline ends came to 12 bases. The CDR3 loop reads CASRPTGGNTGELFF. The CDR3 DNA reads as TGTGCCAGCAGACCCACAGGAGGGAACACCGGGGAGCTGTTTTTT.

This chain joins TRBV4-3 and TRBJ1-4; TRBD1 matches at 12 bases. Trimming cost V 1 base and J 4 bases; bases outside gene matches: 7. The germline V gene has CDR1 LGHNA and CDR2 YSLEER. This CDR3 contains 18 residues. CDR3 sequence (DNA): TGCGCCAGCAGCCAAGGCTCGGGGACAGGGGGCCGTAATGAAAAACTGTTTTTT. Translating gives CASSQGSGTGGRNEKLFF.

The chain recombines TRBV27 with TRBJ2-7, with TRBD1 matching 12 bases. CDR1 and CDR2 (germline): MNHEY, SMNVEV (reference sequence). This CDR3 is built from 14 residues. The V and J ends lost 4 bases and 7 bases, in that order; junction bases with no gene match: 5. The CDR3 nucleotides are TGTGCCAGCAGTTGGGACAGGGGGCTTGAAGAGCAGTACTTC. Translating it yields CASSWDRGLEEQYF.

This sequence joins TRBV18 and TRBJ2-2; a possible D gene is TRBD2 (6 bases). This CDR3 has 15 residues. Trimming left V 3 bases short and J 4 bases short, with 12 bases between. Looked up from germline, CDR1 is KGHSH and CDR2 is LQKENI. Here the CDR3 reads CASSPGGRLTGELFF. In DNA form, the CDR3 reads TGTGCCAGCTCACCGGGAGGCAGGCTCACCGGGGAGCTGTTTTTT.

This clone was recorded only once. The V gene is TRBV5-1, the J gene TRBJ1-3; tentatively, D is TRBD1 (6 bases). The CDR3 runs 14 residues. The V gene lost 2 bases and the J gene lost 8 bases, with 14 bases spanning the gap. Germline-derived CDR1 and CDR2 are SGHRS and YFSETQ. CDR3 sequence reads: CASSFEGTQDTIYF. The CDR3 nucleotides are TGCGCCAGCAGCTTCGAGGGGACACAAGACACCATATATTTT.

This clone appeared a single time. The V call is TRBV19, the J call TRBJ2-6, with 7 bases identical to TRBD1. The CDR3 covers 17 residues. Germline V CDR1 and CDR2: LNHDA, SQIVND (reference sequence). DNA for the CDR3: TGTGCTACCAGTAATTTGCAGGGGGACTCTGGGGCCAACGTCCTGACTTTC. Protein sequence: CATSNLQGDSGANVLTF.

The CDR3 nucleotides are TGTGCCAGCAGTGAACGATTAGGGGGGGGGAAAAGCAATCAGCCCCAGCATTTT. This gives the protein CASSERLGGGKSNQPQHF. This rearrangement joins TRBV6-1 to TRBJ1-5; TRBD1 might be the D (6 bases). The germline CDR1 and CDR2 sequences are MNHNS and SASEGT. The germline V and J ends were trimmed by 2 bases and 1 base, with 18 bases remaining between them. CDR3 length: 18 residues.

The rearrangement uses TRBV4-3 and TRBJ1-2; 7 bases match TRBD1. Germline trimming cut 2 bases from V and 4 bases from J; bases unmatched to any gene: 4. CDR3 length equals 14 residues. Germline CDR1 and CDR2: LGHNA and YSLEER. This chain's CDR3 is CASSQRGTAYGYTF. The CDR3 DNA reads TGCGCCAGCAGCCAACGGGGGACAGCCTATGGCTACACCTTC.

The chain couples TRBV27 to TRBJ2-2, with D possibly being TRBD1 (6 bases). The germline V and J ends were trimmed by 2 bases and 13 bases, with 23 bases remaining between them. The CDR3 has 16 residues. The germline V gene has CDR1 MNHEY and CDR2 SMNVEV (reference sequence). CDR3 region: CASSLDFPAGARGLFF. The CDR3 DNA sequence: TGTGCCAGCAGTTTAGACTTTCCGGCAGGGGCCCGTGGGCTGTTTTTT.

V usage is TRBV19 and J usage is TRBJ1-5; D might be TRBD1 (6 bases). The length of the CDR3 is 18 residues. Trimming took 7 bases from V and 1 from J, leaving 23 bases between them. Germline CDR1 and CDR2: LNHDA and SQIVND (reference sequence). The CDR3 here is CASNNRFGGGRSNQPQHF. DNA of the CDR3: TGTGCCAGTAATAACCGATTCGGCGGGGGCAGGAGCAATCAGCCCCAGCATTTT.